The rows below give T cell receptor beta chains drawn from one sample of a study of cytomegalovirus exposure and HLA in healthy donors. Assay: immunoSEQ multiplex PCR; the TCRdb copy retains only in-frame clones and omits some. The table lists under 150,000 clones, just over 70% of them singletons. The source material was PBMCs. The receptors were gathered from an older woman in good health and CMV-seropositive. Both conserved end residues are part of each CDR3. Fields, in order: J gene, D gene, V gene, CDR3 length, CDR3 protein. A D gene is named only where the DNA matches it firmly.

>TRBJ2-2|TRBD2|TRBV6-5|15
CASSYWTSSTGELFF
>TRBJ1-6|.|TRBV27|14
CASSRTALNSPLLF
>TRBJ2-2|TRBD1|TRBV5-1|16
CASTGTGRSNTGELFF
>TRBJ1-5|.|TRBV4-2|15
CASSQGRGGDQPQHF
>TRBJ2-1|TRBD1|TRBV5-8|14
CASSSGGSYNEQFF
>TRBJ2-5|.|TRBV7-6|17
CASTPQGWTGRGETQYF
>TRBJ2-7|.|TRBV7-9|15
CASSLVRGRNYEQYF
>TRBJ1-2|TRBD1|TRBV5-1|15
CASSLEGQGDYGYTF
>TRBJ2-7|TRBD1|TRBV7-9|13
CASSQDRFYEQYF
>TRBJ2-7|.|TRBV9|15
CASSVGDSHSYEQYF
>TRBJ2-1|TRBD2|TRBV29-1|16
CSVAGGLAGEFDEQFF
>TRBJ1-1|.|TRBV4-1|16
CASSQAVGRGNTEAFF
>TRBJ1-5|TRBD1|TRBV28|15
CAAERGQYSNQPQHF
>TRBJ1-2|.|TRBV6-5|11
CASGTNYGYTF
>TRBJ2-5|.|TRBV10-1|13
CASSELAGQTQYF
>TRBJ1-5|.|TRBV6-5|14
CASSGGGWVQPQHF
>TRBJ2-7|TRBD2|TRBV6-5|14
CASSSQRGDYEQYF
>TRBJ1-5|TRBD1|TRBV10-3|14
CAISVGQGGQPQHF
>TRBJ2-2|.|TRBV27|15
CASSLGTTNTGELFF
>TRBJ1-4|.|TRBV7-8|16
CASSPPSRIVNEKLFF
>TRBJ2-3|TRBD2|TRBV15|15
CATSDLAGYTDTQYF
>TRBJ2-7|.|TRBV6-6|13
CASSYPPRDEQYF
>TRBJ1-6|.|TRBV13|18
CASSSTLTVAGENSPLHF
>TRBJ2-2|TRBD2|TRBV19|15
CASSIVSGGTGELFF
>TRBJ1-1|.|TRBV11-2|17
CASSSRGPRNVRSEAFF
>TRBJ2-6|.|TRBV19|15
CASRLGAGGANVLTF
>TRBJ1-1|.|TRBV7-9|17
CASSLAGGRGMNTEAFF
>TRBJ1-4|TRBD1|TRBV10-2|14
CASRRDRGSEKLFF
>TRBJ1-6|.|TRBV2|16
CASKFTGSSYNSPLHF
>TRBJ1-1|TRBD1|TRBV2|14
CASSNRGGNTEAFF
>TRBJ2-4|.|TRBV4-1|18
CASSQEEGLAGRQNIQYF
>TRBJ2-7|TRBD1|TRBV5-1|15
CASSPGTGLTYEQYF
>TRBJ1-4|.|TRBV7-9|18
CASSLSSEVQGRLEKLFF
>TRBJ1-1|TRBD1|TRBV5-4|16
CASSLAGAYRGTEAFF
>TRBJ1-1|.|TRBV12-5|13
CASGLEEQVEAFF
>TRBJ1-1|TRBD1|TRBV10-1|15
CASSESPGGWTEAFF
>TRBJ2-5|.|TRBV5-1|12
CASSRDAETQYF
>TRBJ1-2|.|TRBV6-6|12
CASTLRELGYTF
>TRBJ2-3|TRBD2|TRBV11-1|16
CASSLLAGDSTHTQYF
>TRBJ1-1|.|TRBV4-2|14
CASSPPVMNTEAFF
>TRBJ2-3|TRBD2|TRBV10-1|16
CASAPHSGGSTDTQYF
>TRBJ2-7|.|TRBV5-1|14
CASSPGAQSYEQYF
>TRBJ2-7|TRBD1|TRBV29-1|14
CSVPTGTGFYEQYF
>TRBJ2-3|.|TRBV27|15
CASSFLLGLTDTQYF
>TRBJ2-3|.|TRBV19|15
CASSEAGASTDTQYF
>TRBJ1-1|.|TRBV11-3|14
CASSLEGGSTEAFF
>TRBJ1-5|.|TRBV7-9|14
CASSTTGLNQPQHF
>TRBJ1-1|.|TRBV20-1|11
CSAGGYTEAFF
>TRBJ2-4|.|TRBV18|16
CASSPLQRAGKNIQYF
>TRBJ1-6|TRBD1|TRBV28|15
CASSSGTGIGSPLHF
>TRBJ2-1|TRBD2|TRBV10-2|16
CASSGLAGASYNEQFF
>TRBJ1-2|.|TRBV1|18
CTSLHGRMGGGSNYGYTF
>TRBJ1-4|.|TRBV9|14
CASSVQGPNEKLFF
>TRBJ1-5|.|TRBV15|14
CATRRGGLSEPQHF
>TRBJ2-7|.|TRBV7-9|14
CASSPDRSSYEQYF
>TRBJ1-1|.|TRBV18|15
CASSPPEGRSTEAFF
>.|.|TRBV5-4|13
CASSFEKNYEQYF